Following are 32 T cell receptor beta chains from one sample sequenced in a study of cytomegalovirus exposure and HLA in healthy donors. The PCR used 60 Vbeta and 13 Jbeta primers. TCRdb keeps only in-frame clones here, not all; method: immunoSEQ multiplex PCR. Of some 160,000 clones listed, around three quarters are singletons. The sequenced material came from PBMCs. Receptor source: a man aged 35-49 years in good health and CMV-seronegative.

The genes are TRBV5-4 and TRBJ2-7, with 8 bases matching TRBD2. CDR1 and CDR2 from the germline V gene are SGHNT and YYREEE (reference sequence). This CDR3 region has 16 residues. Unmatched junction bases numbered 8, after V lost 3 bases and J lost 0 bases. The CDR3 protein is CASSWGPTSASYEQYF. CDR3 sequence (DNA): TGTGCCAGCAGCTGGGGTCCGACTAGCGCCTCCTACGAGCAGTACTTC.

CDR3 loop: CASSFGLAGPSDTQYF. Written as DNA, the CDR3 is TGTGCCAGCAGCTTCGGACTAGCGGGGCCATCAGATACGCAGTATTTT. The chain has TRBV7-2 and TRBJ2-3; 12 nucleotides align to TRBD2. In germline, CDR1 is SGHTA, CDR2 FQGNSA. J was trimmed by 4 bases and V by 3 bases; bases with no gene match: 5. The CDR3 loop spans 16 amino acids.

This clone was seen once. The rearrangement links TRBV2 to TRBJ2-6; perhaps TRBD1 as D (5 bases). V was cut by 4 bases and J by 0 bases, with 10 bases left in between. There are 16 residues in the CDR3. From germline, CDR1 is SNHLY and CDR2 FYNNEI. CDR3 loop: CASSGTFSSGANVLTF. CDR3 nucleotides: TGTGCCAGCAGTGGGACATTCAGCTCTGGGGCCAACGTCCTGACTTTC.

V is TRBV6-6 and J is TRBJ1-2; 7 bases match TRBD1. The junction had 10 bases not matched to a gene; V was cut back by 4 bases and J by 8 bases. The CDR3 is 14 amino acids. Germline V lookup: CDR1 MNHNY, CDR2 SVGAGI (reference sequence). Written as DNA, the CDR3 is TGTGCCAGCAGTTTCCAGGGGGTTTATGTGGGCTACACCTTC. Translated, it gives CASSFQGVYVGYTF.

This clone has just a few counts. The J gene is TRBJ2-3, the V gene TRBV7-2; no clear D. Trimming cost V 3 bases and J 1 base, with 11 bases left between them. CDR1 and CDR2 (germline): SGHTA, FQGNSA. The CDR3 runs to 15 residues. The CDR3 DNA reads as TGTGCCAGCAGCTTCATGGCCCATGGCACAGATACGCAGTATTTT. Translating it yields CASSFMAHGTDTQYF.

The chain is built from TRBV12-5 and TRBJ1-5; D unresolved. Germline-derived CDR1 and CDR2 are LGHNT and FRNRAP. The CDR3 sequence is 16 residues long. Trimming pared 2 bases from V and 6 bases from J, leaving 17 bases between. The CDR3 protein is CASGLMIIGLGQPQHF. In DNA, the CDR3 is TGTGCTAGTGGTTTGATGATAATCGGGTTAGGTCAGCCCCAGCATTTT.

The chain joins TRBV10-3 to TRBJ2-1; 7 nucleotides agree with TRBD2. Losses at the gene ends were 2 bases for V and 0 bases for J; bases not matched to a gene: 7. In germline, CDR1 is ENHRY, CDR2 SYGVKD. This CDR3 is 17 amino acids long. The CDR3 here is CAISERGGGSSYNEQFF. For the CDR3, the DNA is TGTGCCATCAGTGAGCGTGGAGGCGGGAGCTCCTACAATGAGCAGTTCTTC.

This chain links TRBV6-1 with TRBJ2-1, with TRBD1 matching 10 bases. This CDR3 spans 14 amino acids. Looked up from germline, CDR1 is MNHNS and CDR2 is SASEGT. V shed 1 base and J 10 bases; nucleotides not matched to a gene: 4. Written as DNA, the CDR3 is TGTGCCAGCAGTGAAGGACAGGGGGCTTGGGAGCAGTTCTTC. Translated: CASSEGQGAWEQFF.

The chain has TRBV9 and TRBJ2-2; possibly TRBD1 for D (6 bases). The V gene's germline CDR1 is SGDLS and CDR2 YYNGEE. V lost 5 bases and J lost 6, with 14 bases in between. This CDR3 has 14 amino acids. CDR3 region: CASSDQGYAGELFF. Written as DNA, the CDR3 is TGTGCCAGCAGTGACCAGGGGTACGCCGGGGAGCTGTTTTTT.

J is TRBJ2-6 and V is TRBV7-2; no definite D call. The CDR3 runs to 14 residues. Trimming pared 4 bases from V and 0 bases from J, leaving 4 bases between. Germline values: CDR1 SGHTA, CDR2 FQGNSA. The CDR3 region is CASSSFSGANVLTF. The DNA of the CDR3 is TGTGCCAGCAGCTCTTTCTCTGGGGCCAACGTCCTGACTTTC.

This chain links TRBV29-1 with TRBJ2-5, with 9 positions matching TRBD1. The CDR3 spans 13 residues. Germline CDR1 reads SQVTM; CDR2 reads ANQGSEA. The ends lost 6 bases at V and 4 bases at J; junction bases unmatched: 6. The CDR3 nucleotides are TGCAGCGTCTCCCGACAGGGGGGAGAGACCCAGTACTTC. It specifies CSVSRQGGETQYF.

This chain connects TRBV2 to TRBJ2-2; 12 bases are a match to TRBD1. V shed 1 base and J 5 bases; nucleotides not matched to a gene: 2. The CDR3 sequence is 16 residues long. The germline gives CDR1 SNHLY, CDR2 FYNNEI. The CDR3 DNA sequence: TGTGCCAGCAGTGAAGGGGACAGGGGGCATACCGGGGAGCTGTTTTTT. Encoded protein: CASSEGDRGHTGELFF. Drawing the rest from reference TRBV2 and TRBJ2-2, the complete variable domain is EPEVTQTPSHQVTQMGQEVILRCVPISNHLYFYWYRQILGQKVEFLVSFYNNEISEKSEIFDDQFSVERPDGSNFTLKIRSTKLEDSAMYFCASSEGDRGHTGELFFGEGSRLTVL.

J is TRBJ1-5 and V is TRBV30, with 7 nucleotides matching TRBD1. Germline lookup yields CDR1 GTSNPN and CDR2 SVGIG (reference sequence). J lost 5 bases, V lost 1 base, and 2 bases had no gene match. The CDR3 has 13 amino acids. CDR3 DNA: TGTGCCTGGAGTGGACAGGGTGATCAGCCCCAGCATTTT. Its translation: CAWSGQGDQPQHF.

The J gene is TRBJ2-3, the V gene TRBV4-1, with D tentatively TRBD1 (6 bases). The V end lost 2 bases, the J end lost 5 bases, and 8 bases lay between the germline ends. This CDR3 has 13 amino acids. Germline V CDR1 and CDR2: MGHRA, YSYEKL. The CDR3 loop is CASSQTTGDTQYF. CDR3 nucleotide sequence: TGCGCCAGCAGCCAAACGACAGGAGATACGCAGTATTTT.

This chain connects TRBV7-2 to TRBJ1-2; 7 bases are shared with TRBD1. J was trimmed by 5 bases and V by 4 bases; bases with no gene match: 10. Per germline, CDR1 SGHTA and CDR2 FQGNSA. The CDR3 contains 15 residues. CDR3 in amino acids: CASSSQQGMRYGYTF. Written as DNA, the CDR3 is TGTGCCAGCAGCTCACAACAGGGGATGAGATATGGCTACACCTTC.

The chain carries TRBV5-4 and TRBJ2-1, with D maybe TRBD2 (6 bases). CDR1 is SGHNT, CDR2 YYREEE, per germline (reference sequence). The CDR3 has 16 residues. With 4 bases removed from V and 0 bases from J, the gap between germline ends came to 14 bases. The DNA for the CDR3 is TGTGCCAGCAGCCCCAGGACTATGAGCTCCTACAATGAGCAGTTCTTC. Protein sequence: CASSPRTMSSYNEQFF.

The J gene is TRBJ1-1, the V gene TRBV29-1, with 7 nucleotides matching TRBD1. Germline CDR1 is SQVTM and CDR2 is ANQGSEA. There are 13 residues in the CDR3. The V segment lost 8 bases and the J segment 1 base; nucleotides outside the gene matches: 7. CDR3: CSSGGQENTEAFF. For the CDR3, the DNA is TGCAGCTCCGGAGGACAGGAGAACACTGAAGCTTTCTTT.

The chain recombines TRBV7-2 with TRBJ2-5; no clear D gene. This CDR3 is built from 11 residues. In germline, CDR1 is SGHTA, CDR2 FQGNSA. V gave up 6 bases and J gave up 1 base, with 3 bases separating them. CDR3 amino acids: CASSIQETQYF. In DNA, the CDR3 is TGTGCCAGCAGTATCCAAGAGACCCAGTACTTC.

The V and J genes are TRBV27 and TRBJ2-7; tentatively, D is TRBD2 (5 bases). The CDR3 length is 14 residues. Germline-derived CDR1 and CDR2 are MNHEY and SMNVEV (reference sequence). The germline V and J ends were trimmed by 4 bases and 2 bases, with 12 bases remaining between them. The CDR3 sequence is CASSYGVETYEQYF. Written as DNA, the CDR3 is TGTGCCAGCAGTTACGGGGTTGAAACCTACGAGCAGTACTTC.

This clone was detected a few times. The CDR3 spells CASRPDRGRDVAFF. CDR3 coding DNA: TGCGCCAGCAGACCGGACAGGGGGCGCGATGTAGCTTTCTTT. The gene calls are TRBV5-1 and TRBJ1-1; TRBD1 matches at 11 bases. Germline V CDR1 and CDR2: SGHRS, YFSETQ. Germline trimming cut 5 bases from V and 10 bases from J; bases unmatched to any gene: 10. This CDR3 has 14 amino acids.

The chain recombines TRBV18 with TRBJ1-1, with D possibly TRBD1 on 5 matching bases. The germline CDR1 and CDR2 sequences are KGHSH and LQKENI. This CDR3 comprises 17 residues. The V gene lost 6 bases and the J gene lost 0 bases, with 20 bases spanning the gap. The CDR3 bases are TGTGCCAGCTCGCCCACGGGCGGCGGGACGGTGAACACTGAAGCTTTCTTT. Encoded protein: CASSPTGGGTVNTEAFF.

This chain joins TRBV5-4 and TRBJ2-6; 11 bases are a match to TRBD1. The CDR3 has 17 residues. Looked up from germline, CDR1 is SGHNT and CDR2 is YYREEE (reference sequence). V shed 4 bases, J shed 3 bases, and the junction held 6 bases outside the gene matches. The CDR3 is CASSPRDRGGGANVLTF. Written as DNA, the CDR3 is TGTGCCAGCAGCCCCCGGGACAGGGGGGGTGGGGCCAACGTCCTGACTTTC.

Here the CDR3 DNA reads TGTGCCAGCAGTGAAAGGGGGTGGACAGATACGCAGTATTTT. Translating it yields CASSERGWTDTQYF. V is TRBV6-1 and J is TRBJ2-3; maybe TRBD1 (6 bases). The CDR3 consists of 14 residues. Trimming pared 2 bases from V and 3 bases from J, leaving 9 bases between. Germline V gene data show CDR1 as MNHNS and CDR2 as SASEGT.

CDR3 region: CASSLAGGRIAKNIQYF. As DNA, the CDR3 is TGTGCCAGCAGCTTAGCGGGGGGGCGGATAGCCAAAAACATTCAGTACTTC. This sequence joins TRBV7-8 and TRBJ2-4; weak D call: TRBD2 (7 bases). V was trimmed by 0 bases and J by 0 bases, leaving 12 bases between them. The V gene's germline CDR1 is SGHVS and CDR2 FQNEAQ. This CDR3 is built from 17 residues.

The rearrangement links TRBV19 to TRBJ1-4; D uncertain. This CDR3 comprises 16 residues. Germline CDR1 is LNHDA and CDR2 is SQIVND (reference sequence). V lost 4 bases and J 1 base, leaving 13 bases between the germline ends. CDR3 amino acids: CASSTGSGVTNEKLFF. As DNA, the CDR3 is TGTGCCAGTAGTACCGGGTCCGGTGTAACTAATGAAAAACTGTTTTTT.

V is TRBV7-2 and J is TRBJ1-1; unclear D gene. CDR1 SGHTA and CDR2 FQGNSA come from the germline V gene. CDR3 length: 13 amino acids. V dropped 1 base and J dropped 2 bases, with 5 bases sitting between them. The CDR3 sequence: CASSLVENTEAFF. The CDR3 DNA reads TGTGCCAGCAGCTTAGTAGAAAACACTGAAGCTTTCTTT.

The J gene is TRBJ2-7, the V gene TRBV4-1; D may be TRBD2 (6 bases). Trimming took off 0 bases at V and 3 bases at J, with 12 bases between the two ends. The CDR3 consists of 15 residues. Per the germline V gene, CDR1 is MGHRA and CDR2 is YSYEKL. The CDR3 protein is CASSQDTGTLYEQYF. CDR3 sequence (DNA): TGCGCCAGCAGCCAAGATACCGGGACTCTCTACGAGCAGTACTTC.

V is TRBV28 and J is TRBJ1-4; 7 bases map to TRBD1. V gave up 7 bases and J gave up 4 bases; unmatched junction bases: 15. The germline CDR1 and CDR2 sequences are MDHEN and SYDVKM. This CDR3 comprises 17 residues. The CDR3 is CASKFSKRGRLNEKLFF. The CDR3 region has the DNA TGTGCCAGCAAGTTCTCTAAGAGGGGGCGTCTTAATGAAAAACTGTTTTTT. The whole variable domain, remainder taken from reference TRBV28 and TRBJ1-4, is DVKVTQSSRYLVKRTGEKVFLECVQDMDHENMFWYRQDPGLGLRLIYFSYDVKMKEKGDIPEGYSVSREKKERFSLILESASTNQTSMYLCASKFSKRGRLNEKLFFGSGTQLSVL.

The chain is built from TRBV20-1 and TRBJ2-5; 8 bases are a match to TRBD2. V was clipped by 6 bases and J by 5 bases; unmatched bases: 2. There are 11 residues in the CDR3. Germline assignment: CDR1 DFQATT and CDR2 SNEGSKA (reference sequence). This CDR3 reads CSATGGETQYF. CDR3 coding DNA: TGCAGTGCAACGGGAGGGGAGACCCAGTACTTC.

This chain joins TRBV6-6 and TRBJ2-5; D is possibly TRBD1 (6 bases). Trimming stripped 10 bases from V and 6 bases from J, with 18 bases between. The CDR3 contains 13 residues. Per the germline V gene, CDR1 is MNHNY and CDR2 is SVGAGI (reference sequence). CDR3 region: CATTQGSGKTQYF. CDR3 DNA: TGTGCCACCACCCAGGGGTCCGGGAAGACCCAGTACTTC.

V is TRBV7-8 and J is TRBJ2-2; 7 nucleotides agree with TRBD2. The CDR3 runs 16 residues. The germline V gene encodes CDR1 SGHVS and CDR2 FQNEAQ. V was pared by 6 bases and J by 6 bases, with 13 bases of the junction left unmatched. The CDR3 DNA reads TGTGCCAGCAGTCTCGAAGTGGCGGGAGTCCCCGGGGAGCTGTTTTTT. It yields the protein CASSLEVAGVPGELFF. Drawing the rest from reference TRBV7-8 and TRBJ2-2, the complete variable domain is GAGVSQSPRYKVAKRGQDVALRCDPISGHVSLFWYQQALGQGPEFLTYFQNEAQLDKSGLPSDRFFAERPEGSVSTLKIQRTQQEDSAVYLCASSLEVAGVPGELFFGEGSRLTVL.

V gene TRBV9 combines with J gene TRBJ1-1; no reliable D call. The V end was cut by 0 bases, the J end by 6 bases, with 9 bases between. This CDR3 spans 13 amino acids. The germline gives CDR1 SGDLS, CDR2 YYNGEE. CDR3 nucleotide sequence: TGTGCCAGCAGCGTAGGAGGGCTTGCTGAAGCTTTCTTT. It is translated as CASSVGGLAEAFF.